A single sample is the source of the 32 T cell receptor beta chains below, sequenced in a study of control samples from healthy donors and cancer patients. Profiled with immunoSEQ multiplex PCR; TCRdb holds only in-frame clones, not every one. The sample carries around 140,000 clones, 89% recorded once. Sequences were obtained from PBMCs. These receptors were obtained from a man aged 50 or older with head and neck cancer.

This sequence joins TRBV2 and TRBJ2-1; TRBD1 aligns across 8 bases. Looked up from germline, CDR1 is SNHLY and CDR2 is FYNNEI. V dropped 11 bases and J dropped 7; count of bases not matched to a gene: 13. This CDR3 comprises 14 residues. In DNA form, the CDR3 reads TGTGCCTGCTATCGGGACAGGTACTATAATGAGCAGTTCTTC. This translates into CACYRDRYYNEQFF. Filled out from reference TRBV2 and TRBJ2-1, the complete variable domain reads EPEVTQTPSHQVTQMGQEVILRCVPISNHLYFYWYRQILGQKVEFLVSFYNNEISEKSEIFDDQFSVERPDGSNFTLKIRSTKLEDSAMYFCACYRDRYYNEQFFGPGTRLTVL.

The rearrangement uses TRBV6-1 and TRBJ2-7, with 11 bases identical to TRBD1. Germline lookup yields CDR1 MNHNS and CDR2 SASEGT. The CDR3 is made up of 15 amino acids. The trim removed 2 bases at V and 5 bases at J, leaving 5 bases unmatched. DNA for the CDR3: TGTGCCAGCAGTGAACCCGGACAGGGGGCTGACGAGCAGTACTTC. Protein sequence: CASSEPGQGADEQYF.

This chain links TRBV27 with TRBJ2-2; 7 bases line up with TRBD1. CDR1 is MNHEY and CDR2 is SMNVEV in the germline V gene (reference sequence). The CDR3 runs to 16 residues. V dropped 5 bases and J dropped 6; count of bases not matched to a gene: 12. The CDR3 DNA reads as TGTGCCAGCAGTCCGTTGACAAACAGGGGCCCCGGGGAGCTGTTTTTT. It yields the protein CASSPLTNRGPGELFF.

The V gene is TRBV6-5, the J gene TRBJ2-1; 13 bases are a match to TRBD2. Per germline, CDR1 MNHEY and CDR2 SVGAGI. The CDR3 has 16 residues. V shed 2 bases and J 6 bases; nucleotides not matched to a gene: 4. Here the CDR3 reads CASSYGTSGGANEQFF. CDR3 nucleotides: TGTGCCAGCAGTTACGGCACTAGCGGGGGGGCCAATGAGCAGTTCTTC.

The J gene is TRBJ1-4, the V gene TRBV28; D perhaps matches TRBD1 (5 bases). The V gene's germline CDR1 is MDHEN and CDR2 SYDVKM. V lost 1 base and J lost 7, with 13 bases in between. CDR3 size: 15 residues. The CDR3 protein is CASSLLGEGVEKLFF. CDR3 coding DNA: TGTGCCAGCAGTTTATTGGGGGAGGGTGTTGAAAAACTGTTTTTT.

The gene calls are TRBV3-1 (or the pseudogene TRBV3-2) and TRBJ2-1, with D perhaps matching TRBD1 (5 bases). The CDR3 loop spans 15 amino acids. CDR1 is LGHDT and CDR2 is YNNKEL in the germline V gene (reference sequence). Trimming cost V 3 bases and J 5 bases, with 14 bases left between them. The DNA of the CDR3 is TGTGCCAGCAGCCATGACAGTATGAGAAACAATGAGCAGTTCTTC. Translating gives CASSHDSMRNNEQFF.

The chain recombines TRBV7-2 with TRBJ2-1, with 7 bases that match TRBD2. Trimming took 1 base from V and 5 from J; bases not matched to a gene: 5. Germline loops: CDR1 SGHTA, CDR2 FQGNSA. This CDR3 region has 15 residues. The CDR3 DNA reads TGTGCCAGCAGCTTAGGCGGGACTATAAACAATGAGCAGTTCTTC. Residues: CASSLGGTINNEQFF.

V and J are TRBV10-2 and TRBJ2-5; no reliable D call. CDR1 WSHSY and CDR2 SAAADI come from the germline V gene. Between the trimmed V and J ends, which lost 1 base and 1 base, there was a span of 4 bases. This CDR3 region has 13 residues. The CDR3 spells CASSEYSQETQYF. CDR3 DNA sequence: TGCGCCAGCAGTGAGTACAGCCAAGAGACCCAGTACTTC.

Here the CDR3 DNA reads TGTGCCAGCAGCCCTTGGACTAGCGGGAGGGTTCCCAGGTCCTACAATGAGCAGTTCTTC. Its protein is CASSPWTSGRVPRSYNEQFF. This chain joins TRBV21-1 and TRBJ2-1; the listed D gene, TRBD2, was not tested against the DNA. TRBV21-1 is recorded as a pseudogene. The CDR3 extends over 20 amino acids.

This rearrangement joins TRBV4-1 to TRBJ2-7; 7 nucleotides match TRBD1. V dropped 4 bases and J dropped 2; count of bases not matched to a gene: 8. Germline loops: CDR1 MGHRA, CDR2 YSYEKL. The CDR3 is 15 amino acids. The CDR3 nucleotides read TGCGCCAGCAGCCCCTGGACAGGAGGTGCCTACGAGCAGTACTTC. Amino acid sequence: CASSPWTGGAYEQYF.

This chain links TRBV19 with TRBJ2-1, with D possibly matching TRBD2 (5 bases). The V end was cut by 7 bases, the J end by 0 bases, with 16 bases between. Germline loops: CDR1 LNHDA, CDR2 SQIVND (reference sequence). The CDR3 sequence is 16 residues long. The DNA of the CDR3 is TGTGCCAGTACCTCGTCGATTGGGAGCTCCTACAATGAGCAGTTCTTC. It yields the protein CASTSSIGSSYNEQFF.

The chain links TRBV7-9 to TRBJ1-5; no reliable D call. This CDR3 has 12 residues. Germline V gives CDR1 SEHNR, CDR2 FQNEAQ (reference sequence). With 2 bases removed from V and 7 bases from J, the gap between germline ends came to 6 bases. The CDR3 DNA is TGTGCCAGCAGCTTACCAGGCCAGCCCCAGCATTTT. Amino acid sequence: CASSLPGQPQHF.

With regard to this clone: The junction differs from germline at one of its ends, possibly a read error. The chain combines TRBV6-1 with TRBJ2-2; 7 nucleotides agree with TRBD1. From germline, CDR1 is MNHNS and CDR2 SASEGT. This CDR3 is 15 amino acids long. Written as DNA, the CDR3 is TGTCCCAGCCGTGCCCGACAGGGCAATACCGGGGAGCTGTTTTTT. Translation gives CPSRARQGNTGELFF.

This clone was detected a few times. The gene calls are TRBV2 and TRBJ1-6; 8 nucleotides agree with TRBD1. Germline V gene sequence: CDR1 SNHLY, CDR2 FYNNEI. V shed 2 bases, J shed 9 bases, and the junction held 3 bases outside the gene matches. This CDR3 spans 14 amino acids. CDR3 DNA: TGTGCCAGCAGTGAAAGACAGGGGACTTCACCCCTCCACTTT. It yields the protein CASSERQGTSPLHF.

The chain uses TRBV30 and TRBJ1-6; possibly TRBD1 for D (5 bases). The germline CDR1 and CDR2 sequences are GTSNPN and SVGIG (reference sequence). The germline V and J ends were trimmed by 3 bases and 2 bases, with 17 bases remaining between them. The CDR3 loop spans 17 amino acids. The CDR3 bases are TGTGCCTGGAGCAATCTAGGGGAGGTCGCCTATAATTCACCCCTCCACTTT. It yields the protein CAWSNLGEVAYNSPLHF.

This chain uses TRBV5-6 with TRBJ1-3; the D is unclear. Germline V CDR1 and CDR2: SGHDT, YYEEEE. V was clipped by 2 bases and J by 1 base, with 13 bases between them. This CDR3 region has 16 residues. As DNA, the CDR3 is TGTGCCAGCAGCTTCAACGGGGTTAGGTCTGGAAACACCATATATTTT. It translates to CASSFNGVRSGNTIYF.

Concerning this clone itself: Additional DNA sequences in this sample encode the identical CDR3. This chain links TRBV5-6 with TRBJ1-4; D gene uncertain. This CDR3 has 14 residues. The V gene's germline CDR1 is SGHDT and CDR2 YYEEEE. Trimming pared 0 bases from V and 6 bases from J, leaving 9 bases between. The CDR3 spells CASSLGRGYEKLFF. DNA for the CDR3: TGTGCCAGCAGCTTGGGCAGAGGGTATGAAAAACTGTTTTTT.

The V call is TRBV9, the J call TRBJ2-1, with D unclear. The CDR3 is 15 amino acids. The V and J ends lost 0 bases and 5 bases respectively, with 12 bases between them. The germline gives CDR1 SGDLS, CDR2 YYNGEE. The CDR3, as DNA: TGTGCCAGCAGCGTAGGCTTCCAACTACACAATGAGCAGTTCTTC. As protein: CASSVGFQLHNEQFF.

The chain has TRBV10-3 and TRBJ2-1; the match to TRBD2 covers 7 bases. Germline trimming cut 0 bases from V and 8 bases from J; bases unmatched to any gene: 10. CDR3 length: 16 residues. Germline lookup yields CDR1 ENHRY and CDR2 SYGVKD. The CDR3 DNA reads as TGTGCCATCAGTGAGTCGAGGACTAGAGGTTCAGATGAGCAGTTCTTC. Encoded protein: CAISESRTRGSDEQFF.

The V call is TRBV18, the J call TRBJ1-4; the match to TRBD1 covers 11 bases. Germline V lookup: CDR1 KGHSH, CDR2 LQKENI. J lost 7 bases, V lost 1 base, and 14 bases had no gene match. There are 19 residues in the CDR3. CDR3 DNA: TGTGCCAGCTCACCACGTCCCGGGACAGGGGGTGATCGTGGTGAAAAACTGTTTTTT. Its translation: CASSPRPGTGGDRGEKLFF.

V and J are TRBV12-3 or TRBV12-4 and TRBJ2-1; no definite D call. V was pared by 6 bases and J by 7 bases, with 7 bases between. This CDR3 region has 11 residues. The CDR3 DNA reads TGTGCCAGCAGCACTGCTAATGAGCAGTTCTTC. It translates to CASSTANEQFF.

The chain uses TRBV5-1 and TRBJ2-7; no clear D. This CDR3 contains 15 residues. Germline V gives CDR1 SGHRS, CDR2 YFSETQ. Trimming took off 6 bases at V and 2 bases at J, with 18 bases between the two ends. CDR3 nucleotides: TGCGCCAGCAAAACCCGTGATGACACCACCTACGAGCAGTACTTC. Protein: CASKTRDDTTYEQYF.

This chain joins TRBV6-5 and TRBJ2-1; D remains unclear. The CDR3 has 13 amino acids. From germline, CDR1 is MNHEY and CDR2 SVGAGI. The V gene lost 6 bases and the J gene lost 6 bases, with 12 bases spanning the gap. The CDR3 nucleotides read TGTGCCAGCAGCTCCACGGTTAGCAATGAGCAGTTCTTC. This gives the protein CASSSTVSNEQFF.

The chain joins TRBV24-1 to TRBJ1-2; 7 bases fit TRBD1. The V gene's germline CDR1 is KGHDR and CDR2 SFDVKD. The CDR3 length is 17 residues. V lost 2 bases to trimming and J lost 0 bases; unmatched junction nucleotides: 8. CDR3 protein: CATSDSMAGQTNYGYTF. The CDR3 coding sequence is TGTGCCACCAGTGATTCCATGGCGGGACAGACTAACTATGGCTACACCTTC.

The chain employs TRBV7-3 and TRBJ1-6, with a weak D call TRBD1 (5 bases). The CDR3 is 15 amino acids. The germline V gene encodes CDR1 SGHTA and CDR2 FQGTGA. V dropped 3 bases and J dropped 9 bases, with 15 bases sitting between them. CDR3 amino acids: CASSFDRGSFSPLHF. As DNA, the CDR3 is TGTGCCAGCAGCTTTGACCGGGGGAGCTTTTCACCCCTCCACTTT.

The chain recombines TRBV6-6 with TRBJ2-7, with TRBD2 matching over 8 bases. Trimming took 1 base from V and 3 from J; bases not matched to a gene: 2. Germline V CDR1 and CDR2: MNHNY, SVGAGI (reference sequence). This CDR3 is built from 14 residues. In nucleotides, the CDR3 is TGTGCCAGCAGTTACTTCGGGACTAGCTACGAGCAGTACTTC. As protein: CASSYFGTSYEQYF.

V is TRBV19 and J is TRBJ1-2; TRBD1 is a possible D gene (5 bases). The CDR3 spans 15 residues. V dropped 6 bases and J dropped 2 bases, with 16 bases sitting between them. Germline loops: CDR1 LNHDA, CDR2 SQIVND (reference sequence). The CDR3 loop reads CASSPSQTANYGYTF. CDR3 DNA sequence: TGTGCCAGTAGCCCCTCCCAGACAGCAAACTATGGCTACACCTTC. Looking up the rest from reference TRBV19 and TRBJ1-2 gives the full variable domain: DGGITQSPKYLFRKEGQNVTLSCEQNLNHDAMYWYRQDPGQGLRLIYYSQIVNDFQKGDIAEGYSVSREKKESFPLTVTSAQKNPTAFYLCASSPSQTANYGYTFGSGTRLTVV.

V usage is TRBV12-5 and J usage is TRBJ1-1; D not resolved. V shed 3 bases and J shed 2 bases, with 7 bases lying between them. Germline V gene lookup returns CDR1 LGHNT and CDR2 FRNRAP. This CDR3 is built from 13 residues. The CDR3 is CASGFNPNTEAFF. The DNA for the CDR3 is TGTGCTAGTGGTTTCAATCCTAACACTGAAGCTTTCTTT. The entire variable domain, with the rest obtained from reference TRBV12-5 and TRBJ1-1, is as follows: DARVTQTPRHKVTEMGQEVTMRCQPILGHNTVFWYRQTMMQGLELLAYFRNRAPLDDSGMPKDRFSAEMPDATLATLKIQPSEPRDSAVYFCASGFNPNTEAFFGQGTRLTVV.

The rearrangement links TRBV9 to TRBJ2-7; 12 bases map to TRBD2. CDR3 length equals 15 residues. V lost 4 bases to trimming and J lost 3 bases; unmatched junction nucleotides: 5. Germline V gene lookup returns CDR1 SGDLS and CDR2 YYNGEE. CDR3 DNA: TGTGCCAGCAGCTTTCTAGCGGGGGGGCACTACGAGCAGTACTTC. Translated: CASSFLAGGHYEQYF.

This clone showed up just a few times. The V gene is TRBV6-8, the J gene TRBJ2-3; TRBD2 aligns across 8 bases. This CDR3 has 17 residues. Germline loops: CDR1 MNHGY, CDR2 SAAAGT. V gave up 5 bases and J gave up 5 bases; unmatched junction bases: 15. The CDR3 region is CASSRHHKRGKKDTQYF. CDR3 coding DNA: TGTGCCAGCAGTAGACATCATAAGCGGGGGAAAAAAGATACGCAGTATTTT.

The chain has TRBV10-2 and TRBJ1-3; D perhaps matches TRBD1 (5 bases). Trimming stripped 6 bases from V and 2 bases from J, with 11 bases between. The CDR3 has 14 residues. Looked up from germline, CDR1 is WSHSY and CDR2 is SAAADI. The CDR3 spells CASSLWGAGNTIYF. The CDR3 DNA sequence: TGCGCCAGCAGCCTCTGGGGGGCTGGAAACACCATATATTTT.

The CDR3 DNA reads as TGTGCCAGCAGCTTAAACCGAGGTAGCGGGAGGTTTAGGCAGTTCTTC. This encodes CASSLNRGSGRFRQFF. The chain employs TRBV11-2 and TRBJ2-1, with 10 bases that match TRBD2. V shed 2 bases, J shed 12 bases, and the junction held 13 bases outside the gene matches. The CDR3 totals 16 residues. Germline V gene data show CDR1 as SGHAT and CDR2 as FQNNGV.